These 21 T cell receptor beta chains came from one sample sequenced in a study of blood T cells in healthy people across ages. Sample-barcoded 5' priming and a J-beta primer mix drove a second PCR of roughly 7 to 11 cycles. TCRdb re-analysed the 5' RACE reads in MiXCR, keeping a single row per CDR3 protein. The sample lists fewer than 1.5 million distinct CDR3 sequences; 42% were seen once. What was sequenced was blood. These receptors originate from a young woman in good health.

The chain is built from TRBV18 and TRBJ1-4; D call uncertain. CDR3 length: 15 amino acids. Germline assignment: CDR1 KGHSH and CDR2 LQKENI. V was clipped by 3 bases and J by 7 bases, with 15 bases between them. The CDR3, as DNA: TGTGCCAGCTCACCGGTCTCTAATCGGGGTGAAAAACTGTTTTTT. This gives the protein CASSPVSNRGEKLFF.

This clonotype came up a few times. The rearrangement links TRBV4-1 to TRBJ1-5, with D unclear. V lost 0 bases and J lost 1, with 10 bases in between. Germline V CDR1 and CDR2: MGHRA, YSYEKL. The CDR3 length is 16 residues. In DNA form, the CDR3 reads TGCGCCAGCAGCCAAGAGACCCGGTGGAGCAATCAGCCCCAGCATTTT. Residues: CASSQETRWSNQPQHF.

The chain links TRBV6-1 to TRBJ2-7; D gene unclear. With 2 bases removed from V and 1 base from J, the gap between germline ends came to 15 bases. This CDR3 contains 16 residues. The germline V gene has CDR1 MNHNS and CDR2 SASEGT. As DNA, the CDR3 is TGTGCCAGCAGTGAAATTGGCTCCTCCGGGTCCTACGAGCAGTACTTC. This translates into CASSEIGSSGSYEQYF.

The CDR3 sequence is CASNMTGRAKTQYF. CDR3 nucleotide sequence: TGTGCCAGCAACATGACTGGGAGGGCAAAGACCCAGTACTTC. The genes are TRBV28 and TRBJ2-5; 7 bases line up with TRBD2. Germline V gives CDR1 MDHEN, CDR2 SYDVKM. V was pared by 7 bases and J by 6 bases, with 11 bases of the junction left unmatched. The CDR3 sequence is 14 residues long.

This clonotype was seen a few times. V is TRBV20-1 and J is TRBJ2-3; 12 positions match TRBD2. V lost 6 bases to trimming and J lost 5 bases; unmatched junction nucleotides: 9. The CDR3 consists of 15 residues. Per germline, CDR1 DFQATT and CDR2 SNEGSKA (reference sequence). CDR3 nucleotide sequence: TGCAGTGCCAAGGCTAGCGGGGGGGGTCAAGATACGCAGTATTTT. Translating it yields CSAKASGGGQDTQYF.

The table lists this clonotype with a few counts. This rearrangement joins TRBV9 to TRBJ2-4; 8 bases agree with TRBD1. The CDR3 length is 17 residues. After removal of 3 bases from V and 0 bases from J, the junction contained 8 bases not matched to a gene. Germline V gene lookup returns CDR1 SGDLS and CDR2 YYNGEE. The CDR3 protein is CASSGNGQGLAKNIQYF. As DNA, the CDR3 is TGTGCCAGCAGCGGGAATGGACAGGGCCTAGCCAAAAACATTCAGTACTTC.

The rearrangement uses TRBV27 and TRBJ1-2; a possible D gene is TRBD1 (5 bases). Trimming took off 5 bases at V and 5 bases at J, with 18 bases between the two ends. This CDR3 comprises 15 residues. CDR1 is MNHEY, CDR2 SMNVEV, per germline (reference sequence). CDR3 bases: TGTGCCAGCAGTCCCCTTGAGGGACGGAAGTATGGCTACACCTTC. Residues: CASSPLEGRKYGYTF.

The chain carries TRBV7-8 and TRBJ2-1; 7 nucleotides line up with TRBD1. The J call may be incorrect, as the DNA end agrees better with TRBJ2-7. The germline V gene has CDR1 SGHVS and CDR2 FQNEAQ. The CDR3 has 12 residues. The CDR3 is CASRLGQSEQYF. The CDR3 DNA sequence: TGTGCCAGCAGGCTGGGACAGAGTGAGCAGTACTTC.

V is TRBV20-1 and J is TRBJ2-3; perhaps TRBD1 as D (5 bases). This CDR3 region has 13 residues. Per the germline V gene, CDR1 is DFQATT and CDR2 is SNEGSKA (reference sequence). Trimming pared 5 bases from V and 1 base from J, leaving 10 bases between. The CDR3, as DNA: TGCAGTGCTCCAGGGTTCGGCACAGATACGCAGTATTTT. It specifies CSAPGFGTDTQYF.

The V call is TRBV20-1, the J call TRBJ2-3; D not certain. Germline V lookup: CDR1 DFQATT, CDR2 SNEGSKA (reference sequence). CDR3 length: 11 residues. With 6 bases removed from V and 4 bases from J, the gap between germline ends came to 8 bases. The CDR3 loop reads CSALPPDTQYF. CDR3 DNA: TGCAGTGCCCTACCCCCAGATACGCAGTATTTT.

The J gene is TRBJ2-1, the V gene TRBV6-1; TRBD1 is a possible D gene (6 bases). The CDR3 has 14 residues. V dropped 11 bases and J dropped 7 bases, with 21 bases sitting between them. Germline V gives CDR1 MNHNS, CDR2 SASEGT. The CDR3 protein is CAGQTGLIGNEQFF. CDR3 nucleotide sequence: TGTGCCGGCCAAACAGGGCTCATTGGAAATGAGCAGTTCTTC.

This clonotype was seen a handful of times. The chain has TRBV12-3 or TRBV12-4 and TRBJ2-3; unclear D gene. This CDR3 has 15 residues. Trimming removed 3 bases from V and 2 bases from J, with 12 bases in between. The CDR3 is CASSFYGGNTDTQYF. CDR3 sequence (DNA): TGTGCCAGCAGTTTTTATGGCGGAAACACAGATACGCAGTATTTT.

This clonotype was detected only a few times. This chain uses TRBV12-3 or TRBV12-4 with TRBJ1-1; TRBD1 matches at 8 bases. This CDR3 has 16 residues. V was pared by 7 bases and J by 6 bases, with 16 bases of the junction left unmatched. The CDR3 DNA sequence: TGTGCCAGCACCCCACAGGGGGGGGGCCAAGGGTCTGAAGCTTTCTTT. Its protein is CASTPQGGGQGSEAFF.

V usage is TRBV28 and J usage is TRBJ2-7, with D perhaps matching TRBD1 (6 bases). This CDR3 is 12 amino acids long. Per germline, CDR1 MDHEN and CDR2 SYDVKM. The ends were cut back, 7 bases at V and 7 bases at J, with 14 bases in the middle. Here the CDR3 reads CASTIGGREQYF. The DNA for the CDR3 is TGTGCCAGCACCATAGGGGGTCGGGAGCAGTACTTC.

This chain connects TRBV14 to TRBJ1-2; D is uncertain. Per germline, CDR1 SGHDN and CDR2 FVKESK. Deletions cut 5 bases from V and 4 bases from J, with 14 bases between. The CDR3 length is 14 residues. CDR3 residues: CASSYLDVSYGYTF. The DNA for the CDR3 is TGTGCCAGCAGCTATCTTGATGTAAGCTATGGCTACACCTTC.

This clonotype was recorded a few times. The chain is built from TRBV20-1 and TRBJ1-1; perhaps TRBD1 as D (5 bases). V dropped 4 bases and J dropped 5 bases, with 11 bases sitting between them. The CDR3 is made up of 12 amino acids. Germline values: CDR1 DFQATT, CDR2 SNEGSKA (reference sequence). CDR3 loop: CSATSGDTEAFF. In nucleotides, the CDR3 is TGCAGTGCTACGTCGGGGGATACTGAAGCTTTCTTT.

In DNA, the CDR3 is TGTGCCAGCAGTGACACTACAGACAACGGACAGGGGAAGCAGTTCTTC. This codes for CASSDTTDNGQGKQFF. This rearrangement joins TRBV25-1 to TRBJ2-1, with 9 bases fitting TRBD1. This CDR3 is 16 amino acids long. Germline loops: CDR1 MGHDK, CDR2 SYGVNS. V lost 3 bases and J lost 11; bases outside the gene matches: 14.

The V call is TRBV20-1, the J call TRBJ1-2; D might be TRBD1 (6 bases). Trimming pared 6 bases from V and 8 bases from J, leaving 28 bases between. The CDR3 extends over 16 amino acids. Germline CDR1 is DFQATT and CDR2 is SNEGSKA (reference sequence). In nucleotides, the CDR3 is TGCAGTGCCGACCCTAGGACAGCCGCAGGATCCCGCGGCTACACCTTC. Protein product: CSADPRTAAGSRGYTF.

This clonotype was counted only a few times. V is TRBV9 and J is TRBJ2-1; D is uncertain. V lost 0 bases and J lost 4, with 11 bases in between. Per germline, CDR1 SGDLS and CDR2 YYNGEE. The CDR3 spans 15 residues. CDR3 in amino acids: CASSVVGREYNEQFF. The CDR3 nucleotides read TGTGCCAGCAGCGTAGTCGGTAGAGAATACAATGAGCAGTTCTTC.

J is TRBJ2-5 and V is TRBV5-6; 8 bases line up with TRBD1. The J call may be incorrect, as the DNA end agrees better with TRBJ2-7. Germline V gene sequence: CDR1 SGHDT, CDR2 YYEEEE. The CDR3 is 14 residues long. The CDR3 protein is CASSDGQGWYEQYF. Written as DNA, the CDR3 is TGTGCCAGCAGCGATGGACAGGGCTGGTACGAGCAGTACTTC.

The V gene is TRBV30, the J gene TRBJ2-1; D remains ambiguous. Germline-derived CDR1 and CDR2 are GTSNPN and SVGIG (reference sequence). Deletions cut 0 bases from V and 6 bases from J, with 15 bases between. This CDR3 contains 15 residues. The CDR3 region is CAWSVGVVRTNEQFF. In DNA form, the CDR3 reads TGTGCCTGGAGTGTAGGCGTGGTCAGGACCAATGAGCAGTTCTTC.